There are a few counts of the clone carrying this TCR beta chain. Its antigen is undetermined. Trimming stripped 5 bases from V and 7 bases from J, with 11 bases between. CDR1 is MDHEN, CDR2 SYDVKM, per germline. This CDR3 is 12 amino acids long. A single record per CDR3 protein comes from TCRdb applying MiXCR to the reads. Found here are about a million distinct CDR3 sequences, roughly 30% of them singletons; the top ten hold around 15%. These data originate in a study of T cell repertoires in cytomegalovirus infection. This rearrangement joins TRBV28 to TRBJ2-5; D is perhaps TRBD2 (6 bases). This material consisted of cultured CD8+ T cells from PBMCs, taken from culture after CMV antigen stimulation. The TCR comes from a human donor in good health (CMV status not recorded). Some clones in this sample may be carry-over from other donors' samples. The CDR3 reads CASSRAGGTQYF. CDR3 in DNA: TGTGCCAGCAGTCGGGCCGGGGGGACCCAGTACTTC.